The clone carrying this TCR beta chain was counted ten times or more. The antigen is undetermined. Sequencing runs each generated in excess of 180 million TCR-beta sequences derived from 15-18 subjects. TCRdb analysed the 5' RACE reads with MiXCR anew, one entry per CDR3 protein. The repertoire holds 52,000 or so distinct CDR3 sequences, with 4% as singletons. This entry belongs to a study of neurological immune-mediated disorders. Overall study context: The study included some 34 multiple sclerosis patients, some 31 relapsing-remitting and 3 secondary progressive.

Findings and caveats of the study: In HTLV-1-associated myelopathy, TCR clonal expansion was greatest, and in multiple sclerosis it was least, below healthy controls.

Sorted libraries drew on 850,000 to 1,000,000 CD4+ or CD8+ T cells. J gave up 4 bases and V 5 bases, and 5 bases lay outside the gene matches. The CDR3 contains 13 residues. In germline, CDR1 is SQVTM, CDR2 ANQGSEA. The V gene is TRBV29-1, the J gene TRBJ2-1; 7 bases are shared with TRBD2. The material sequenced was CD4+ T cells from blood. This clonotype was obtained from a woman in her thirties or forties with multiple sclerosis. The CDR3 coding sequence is TGCAGCGTTCGGGCTAGCGGATACAATGAGCAGTTCTTC. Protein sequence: CSVRASGYNEQFF.